The sequence of this T cell receptor (beta chain) was determined in a study of a mutant IDH1 vaccine in newly diagnosed glioma. In the study overall: Patients received vaccination from 4-6 weeks after radiotherapy alone, or with temozolomide cycles. Sex distribution of treated patients was about 60% male and roughly 38% female; mean age was about 40 years. Patients arrived already treated with radiotherapy, temozolomide, or both, most having had both. Overall study findings and caveats: Most patients, 90% to 95%, showed vaccine-induced immune responses.

Time point given: week 5, during vaccination. The investigators gave 300 ug of mutant IDH1 20-mer peptide in each vaccine dose, together with topical imiquimod. With regard to this clone: Its antigen is unidentified.

Method: immunoSEQ multiplex PCR; TCRdb's copy keeps in-frame clones and lacks some. The table has some 51,000 clones, just under 80% seen once. Sequenced material: PBMCs, taken from a glioma patient whose treatment included an IDH1 peptide vaccine. The receptor was derived from a woman aged 40-49 years with glioma.

The CDR3 loop reads CASSQSTGSNQPQHF. For the CDR3, the DNA is TGTGCCAGCTCACAATCGACAGGGAGTAATCAGCCCCAGCATTTT. The genes are TRBV18 and TRBJ1-5, with 7 nucleotides matching TRBD1. Germline-derived CDR1 and CDR2 are KGHSH and LQKENI. The CDR3 runs 15 residues. V lost 4 bases to trimming and J lost 4 bases; unmatched junction nucleotides: 7.